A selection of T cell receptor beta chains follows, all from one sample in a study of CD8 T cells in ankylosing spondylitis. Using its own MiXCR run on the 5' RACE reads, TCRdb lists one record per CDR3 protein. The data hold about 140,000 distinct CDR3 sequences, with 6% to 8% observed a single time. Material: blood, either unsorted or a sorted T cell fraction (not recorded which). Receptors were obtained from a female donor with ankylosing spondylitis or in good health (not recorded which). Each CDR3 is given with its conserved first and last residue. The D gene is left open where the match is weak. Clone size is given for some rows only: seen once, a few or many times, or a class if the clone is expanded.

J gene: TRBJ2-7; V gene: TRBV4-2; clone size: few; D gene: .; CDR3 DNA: TGTGCCAGCAGCCAGTCAGATCGGGCTGGGTACGAGCAGTACTTC; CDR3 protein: CASSQSDRAGYEQYF
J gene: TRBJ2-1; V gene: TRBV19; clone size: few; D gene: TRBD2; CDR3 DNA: TGTGCCAGTAGACTAGCGGGGGGTAGCTCCTACAATGAGCAGTTCTTC; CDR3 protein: CASRLAGGSSYNEQFF
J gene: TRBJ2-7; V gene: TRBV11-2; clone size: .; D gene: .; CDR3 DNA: TGTGCCAGCAGCTTAGGTGTCAGCTTCTCCTACGAGCAGTACTTC; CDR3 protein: CASSLGVSFSYEQYF
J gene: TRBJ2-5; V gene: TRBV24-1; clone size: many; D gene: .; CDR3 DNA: TGTGCCACCGGGACATCGGGTCGAGAGACCCAGTACTTC; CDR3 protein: CATGTSGRETQYF
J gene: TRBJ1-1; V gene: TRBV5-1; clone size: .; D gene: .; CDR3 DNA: TGCGCCAGCAGCTTGGGATATGGCACTGAAGCTTTCTTT; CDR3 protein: CASSLGYGTEAFF
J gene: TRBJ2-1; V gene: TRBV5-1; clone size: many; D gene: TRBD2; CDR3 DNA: TGCGCCAGCAGTTCTACTAGCGGGGTCAACAATGAGCAGTTCTTC; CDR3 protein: CASSSTSGVNNEQFF
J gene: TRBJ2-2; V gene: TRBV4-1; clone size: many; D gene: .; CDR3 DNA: TGCGCCAGCAGCCAACCAGGTTTCGGGGAGCTGTTTTTT; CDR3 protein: CASSQPGFGELFF
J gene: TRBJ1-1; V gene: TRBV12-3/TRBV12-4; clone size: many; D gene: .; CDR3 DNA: TGTGCCAGCACTCTCGGGGTGAACACTGAAGCTTTCTTT; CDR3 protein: CASTLGVNTEAFF
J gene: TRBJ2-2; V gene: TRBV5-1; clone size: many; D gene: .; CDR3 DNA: TGCGCCAGCAGCTTATTTTCCTCCGGGGAGCTGTTTTTT; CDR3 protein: CASSLFSSGELFF
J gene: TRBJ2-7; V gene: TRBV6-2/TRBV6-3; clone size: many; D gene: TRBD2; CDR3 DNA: TGTGCCAGCAGTTACTCCGGGACTAGCGTCTACGAGCAGTACTTC; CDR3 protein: CASSYSGTSVYEQYF
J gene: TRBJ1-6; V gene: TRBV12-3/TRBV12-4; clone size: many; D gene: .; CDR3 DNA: TGTGCCAGCAGTTCCCGGACAGTTGGTAATTCACCCCTCCACTTT; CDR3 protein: CASSSRTVGNSPLHF
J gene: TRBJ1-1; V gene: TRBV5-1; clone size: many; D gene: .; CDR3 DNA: TGCGCCAGCAGGGGTCGGGGGGCAGAGCGGGTCGCTGAAGCTTTCTTT; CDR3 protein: CASRGRGAERVAEAFF
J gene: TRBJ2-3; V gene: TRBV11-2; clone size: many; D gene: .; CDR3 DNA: TGTGCCAGCAGCCCAGAAGCTGGGGGGCTACCCACAGATACGCAGTATTTT; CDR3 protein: CASSPEAGGLPTDTQYF
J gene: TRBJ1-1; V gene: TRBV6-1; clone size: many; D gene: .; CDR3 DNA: TGTGCCAGCAGTCCGGGGGGGAGCTTGAACACTGAAGCTTTCTTT; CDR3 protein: CASSPGGSLNTEAFF
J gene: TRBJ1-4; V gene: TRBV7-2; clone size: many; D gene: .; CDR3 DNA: TGTGCCAGCAGCTTGGGGACCGGCTTTAATGAAAAACTGTTTTTT; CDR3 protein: CASSLGTGFNEKLFF
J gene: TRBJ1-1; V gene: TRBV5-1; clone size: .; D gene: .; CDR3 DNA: TGCGCCAGCAGCTTGGTGGCAGGGATGACGAACACTGAAGCTTTCTTT; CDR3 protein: CASSLVAGMTNTEAFF